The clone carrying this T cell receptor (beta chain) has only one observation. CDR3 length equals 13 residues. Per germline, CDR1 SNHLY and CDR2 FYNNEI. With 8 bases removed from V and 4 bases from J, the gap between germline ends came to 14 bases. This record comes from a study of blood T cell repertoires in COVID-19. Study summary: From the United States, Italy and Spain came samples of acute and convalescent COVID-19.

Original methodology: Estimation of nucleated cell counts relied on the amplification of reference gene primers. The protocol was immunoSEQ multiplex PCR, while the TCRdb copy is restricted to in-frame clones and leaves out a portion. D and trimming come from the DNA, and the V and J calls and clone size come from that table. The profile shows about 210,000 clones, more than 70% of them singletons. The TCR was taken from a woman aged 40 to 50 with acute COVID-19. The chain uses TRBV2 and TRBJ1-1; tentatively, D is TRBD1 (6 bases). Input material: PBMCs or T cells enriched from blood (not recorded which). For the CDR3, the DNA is TGTGCCAGCCGCCCGGGACAAGGCACTGAAGCTTTCTTT. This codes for CASRPGQGTEAFF.